This T cell receptor (beta chain) was sequenced during a study of blood T cells in healthy people across ages. A sample-barcoded 5' primer and a J-beta primer mix were used in a second PCR of about 7 to 12 cycles. TCRdb used MiXCR to reprocess the 5' RACE reads, holding one entry per CDR3 protein. The repertoire holds about 830,000 distinct CDR3 sequences, with 60% to 80% as singletons. Study findings and constraints: Older age went with lower TCR beta diversity per million T cells, in a roughly linear way. Higher diversity and more naive CD4+ cells were features of long-lived donors, compared to aged donors. Using unsorted PBMCs precluded a conclusive naive versus antigen-experienced comparison.

Remarks on this clonotype: Its antigen is currently unknown.

CDR3 length: 14 amino acids. Unmatched junction bases numbered 6, after V lost 5 bases and J lost 5 bases. Germline V CDR1 and CDR2: DFQATT, SNEGSKA (reference sequence). The sequence was collected from a man aged 25 to 40 in good health. Sequencing was done on a sample of blood. This sequence joins TRBV20-1 and TRBJ2-5; 12 positions agree with TRBD1. The CDR3 loop is CSAVGQGAGETQYF. The CDR3 DNA follows: TGCAGTGCTGTGGGACAGGGGGCAGGGGAGACCCAGTACTTC.